The 9 T cell receptor beta chains below were found in one sample sequenced in a study of post-analysis software for immune sequencing data (dated by TCRdb to the mid-2010s). The research as a whole found: Significantly higher frequencies in patients than in controls were found for five or six TRBV segments, including TRBV5-6, TRBV5-1 and TRBV20-1.

The library came from PCR. These reads were obtained on an Illumina HiSeq 2500. To reduce PCR and sequencing biases, unique molecular identifiers were built into the TCR beta cDNA libraries. TCRdb trimmed public reads at Q25 via fastp, called clones via MiXCR and kept in-frame beta chains. Each entry is one CDR3 protein sequence, shown with its most common DNA and genes. The sample table lists hundreds of thousands of distinct CDR3 sequences, approximately 59% of them with a count of one. The ten biggest clones cover 11% of the sample. These TCRs are of unknown antigen specificity. Sequencing was performed on blood. All receptors derive from a girl aged 2 to 10 with multiple sclerosis.

The gene calls are TRBV3-1 and TRBJ1-1; D is undetermined. The germline V gene has CDR1 LGHDT and CDR2 YNNKEL (reference sequence). V shed 6 bases and J shed 1 base, with 9 bases lying between them. The CDR3 consists of 13 residues. CDR3 region: CASRRGWNTEAFF. The CDR3 nucleotides read TGTGCCAGCAGGCGGGGTTGGAACACTGAAGCTTTCTTT.

This clonotype showed up just a few times. The chain couples TRBV13 to TRBJ2-5, with 8 bases identical to TRBD1. Trimming at V came to 3 bases and at J to 1 base, leaving 1 base not matched to a gene. The germline V gene encodes CDR1 PRHDT and CDR2 FYEKMQ (reference sequence). The CDR3 runs 14 residues. The CDR3 is CASSFGQGQETQYF. CDR3 DNA sequence: TGTGCCAGCAGCTTCGGACAGGGCCAAGAGACCCAGTACTTC.

The chain combines TRBV29-1 with TRBJ1-2, with TRBD1 matching 7 bases. Germline values: CDR1 SQVTM, CDR2 ANQGSEA. V shed 3 bases, J shed 5 bases, and the junction held 6 bases outside the gene matches. The CDR3 is made up of 13 amino acids. In DNA form, the CDR3 reads TGCAGCGTTGACCCAGGGGGTAAATATGGCTACACCTTC. Protein sequence: CSVDPGGKYGYTF.

The table lists this clonotype with a few counts. The V call is TRBV20-1, the J call TRBJ2-3; possibly TRBD1 for D (7 bases). This CDR3 has 12 amino acids. V dropped 7 bases and J dropped 5 bases, with 13 bases sitting between them. Germline V lookup: CDR1 DFQATT, CDR2 SNEGSKA (reference sequence). In nucleotides, the CDR3 is TGCAGTGGTCACAGGGGAGGAGATACGCAGTATTTT. It codes for CSGHRGGDTQYF.

The V call is TRBV29-1, the J call TRBJ1-2; TRBD1 matches 7 bases. Germline V lookup: CDR1 SQVTM, CDR2 ANQGSEA. V dropped 8 bases and J dropped 8; count of bases not matched to a gene: 11. The CDR3 has 12 residues. CDR3 DNA sequence: TGCAGCATCTTGACAGGGATCAAAGGCTACACCTTC. Protein sequence: CSILTGIKGYTF.

The rearrangement joins TRBV3-1 to TRBJ2-7; 7 bases align to TRBD2. Near its end, the DNA agrees better with TRBJ2-5, so the J call may be wrong. Germline V lookup: CDR1 LGHDT, CDR2 YNNKEL (reference sequence). The CDR3 is made up of 15 amino acids. The CDR3 loop is CASSQGGGEGETQYF. CDR3 coding DNA: TGTGCCAGCAGCCAAGGGGGAGGGGAGGGGGAGACCCAGTACTTC.

The chain has TRBV7-2 and TRBJ1-2; D perhaps matches TRBD1 (5 bases). This CDR3 contains 13 residues. The germline V gene has CDR1 SGHTA and CDR2 FQGNSA. V lost 10 bases and J lost 7, with 19 bases in between. The CDR3 loop is CAIHPGPTLGYTF. Here the CDR3 DNA reads TGTGCCATTCACCCGGGACCGACCCTTGGCTACACCTTC.

The rearrangement joins TRBV2 to TRBJ2-3; the D gene is possibly TRBD1 (5 bases). Trimming stripped 6 bases from V and 7 bases from J, with 14 bases between. This CDR3 comprises 13 residues. The germline V gene encodes CDR1 SNHLY and CDR2 FYNNEI. This CDR3 is CASSAGLENTQYF. In DNA form, the CDR3 reads TGTGCCAGCAGCGCAGGGTTGGAAAATACGCAGTATTTT.

The J gene is TRBJ1-1, the V gene TRBV6-4; a weak D match, TRBD1 (6 bases). This CDR3 spans 14 amino acids. Germline assignment: CDR1 MRHNA and CDR2 SNTAGT. Trimming took off 4 bases at V and 4 bases at J, with 13 bases between the two ends. The CDR3 protein is CASSARGQATEAFF. The CDR3 DNA reads TGTGCCAGCAGTGCCCGGGGGCAGGCCACTGAAGCTTTCTTT.